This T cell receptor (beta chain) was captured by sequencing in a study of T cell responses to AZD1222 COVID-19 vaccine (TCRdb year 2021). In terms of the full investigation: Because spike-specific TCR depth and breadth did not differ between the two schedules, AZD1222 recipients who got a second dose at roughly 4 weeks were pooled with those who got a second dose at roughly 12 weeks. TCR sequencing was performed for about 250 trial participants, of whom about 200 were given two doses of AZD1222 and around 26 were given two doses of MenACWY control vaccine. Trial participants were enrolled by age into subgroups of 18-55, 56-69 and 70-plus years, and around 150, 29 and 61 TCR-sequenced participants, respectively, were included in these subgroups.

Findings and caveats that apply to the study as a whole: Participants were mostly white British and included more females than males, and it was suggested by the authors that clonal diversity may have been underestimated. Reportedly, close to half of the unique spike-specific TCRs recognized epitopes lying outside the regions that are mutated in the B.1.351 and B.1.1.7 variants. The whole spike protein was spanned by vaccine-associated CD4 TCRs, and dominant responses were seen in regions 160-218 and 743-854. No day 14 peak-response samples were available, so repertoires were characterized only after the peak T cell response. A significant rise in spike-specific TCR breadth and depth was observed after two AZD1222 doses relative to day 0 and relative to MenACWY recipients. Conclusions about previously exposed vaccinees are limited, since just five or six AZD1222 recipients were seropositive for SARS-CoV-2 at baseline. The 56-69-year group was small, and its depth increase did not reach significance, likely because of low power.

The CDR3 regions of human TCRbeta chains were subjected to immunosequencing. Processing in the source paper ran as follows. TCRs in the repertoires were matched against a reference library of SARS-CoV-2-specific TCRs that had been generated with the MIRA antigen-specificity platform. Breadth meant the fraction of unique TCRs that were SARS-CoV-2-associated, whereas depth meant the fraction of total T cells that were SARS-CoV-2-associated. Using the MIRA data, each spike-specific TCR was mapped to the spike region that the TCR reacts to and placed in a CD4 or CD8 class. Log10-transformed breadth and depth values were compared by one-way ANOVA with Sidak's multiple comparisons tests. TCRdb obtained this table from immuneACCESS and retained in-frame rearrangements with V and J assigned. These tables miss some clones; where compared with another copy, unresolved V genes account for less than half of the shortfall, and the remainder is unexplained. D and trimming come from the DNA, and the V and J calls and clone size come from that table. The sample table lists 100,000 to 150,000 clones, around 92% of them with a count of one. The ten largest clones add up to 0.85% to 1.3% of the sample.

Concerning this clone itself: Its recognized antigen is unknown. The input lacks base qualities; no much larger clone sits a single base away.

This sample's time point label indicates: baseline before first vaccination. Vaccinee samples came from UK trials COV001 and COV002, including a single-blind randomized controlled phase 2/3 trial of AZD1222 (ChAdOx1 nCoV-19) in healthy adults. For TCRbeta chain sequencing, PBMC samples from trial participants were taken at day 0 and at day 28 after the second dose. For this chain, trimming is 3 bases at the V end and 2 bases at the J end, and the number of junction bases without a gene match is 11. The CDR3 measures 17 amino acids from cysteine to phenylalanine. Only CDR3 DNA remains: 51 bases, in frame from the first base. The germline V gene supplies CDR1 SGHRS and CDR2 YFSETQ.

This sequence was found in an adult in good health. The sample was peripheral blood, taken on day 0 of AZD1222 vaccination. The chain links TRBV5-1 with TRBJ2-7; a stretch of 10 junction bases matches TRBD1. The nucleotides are TGCGCCAGCAGCTACGGTCATTCCGGGACAGGGGCCTACGAGCAGTACTTC. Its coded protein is CASSYGHSGTGAYEQYF. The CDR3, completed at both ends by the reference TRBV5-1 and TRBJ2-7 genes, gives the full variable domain KAGVTQTPRYLIKTRGQQVTLSCSPISGHRSVSWYQQTPGQGLQFLFEYFSETQRNKGNFPGRFSGRQFSNSRSEMNVSTLELGDSALYLCASSYGHSGTGAYEQYFGPGTRLTVT.